The present entry profiles one T cell receptor beta chain with its context. Its antigen is still unknown. Deletions cut 4 bases from V and 12 bases from J, with 13 bases between. Germline V gene data show CDR1 as SNHLY and CDR2 as FYNNEI. This CDR3 spans 12 amino acids. The assay was immunoSEQ multiplex PCR, and TCRdb's table has in-frame clones only and misses some. Altogether around 75,000 clones are present, about 81% being singletons, with the ten largest covering less than 7%. The sample comes from a study of radiation and T cells in renal cell carcinoma. Study results and caveats: From baseline, blood top tumor clonotypes peaked at 2 weeks post-radiation.

Time point indicated: blood 2 weeks post-SBRT. Treatment denoted: 15 Gy SBRT to primary tumor, nephrectomy 4 weeks later. Radiation-treated patients gave blood at baseline, week 2 and week 4. Clear cell pathology was present in this patient's renal cell carcinoma. The chain combines TRBV2 with TRBJ2-1; possible D gene TRBD1, 5 bases. The material sequenced was blood, taken from a patient whose treatment included radiotherapy and nephrectomy. This receptor was obtained from a man in his sixties with renal cell carcinoma. This CDR3 reads CASSVQGGGQFF. CDR3 DNA sequence: TGTGCCAGCAGTGTTCAGGGCGGTGGGCAGTTCTTC.